This T cell receptor beta chain derives from a study of response to subunit inactivated influenza vaccine. CDR3 length: 13 amino acids. The trim removed 6 bases at V and 9 bases at J, leaving 5 bases unmatched. Germline V gene data show CDR1 as MNHNY and CDR2 as SVGAGI (reference sequence). TCRdb fed the RT-PCR reads into MiXCR, producing one record per CDR3 protein. The sample holds some 570,000 distinct CDR3 sequences, around 11% seen once. The same specimen was also included in a second study, on T cells expressing NK-cell markers. That report notes: Scientists made TCR beta cDNA using 5'RACE template switching with UMIs. CD3+CD56+NKG2C+, CD3+CD56+NKG2C- and CD3+CD56-NKG2C+ T cells, once sorted, supplied the TCR beta repertoires. Several of the experiments relied on an anti-gamma-delta TCR antibody so that only alpha-beta TCR T cells were sorted.

This TCR was sampled from a man aged 45 to 65 who received an inactivated influenza vaccine. This sample comprised PBMCs from blood, obtained on the day of vaccination. The chain combines TRBV6-6 with TRBJ1-6; 7 bases agree with TRBD1. The CDR3 loop reads CASSTGVRSPLHF. The CDR3 DNA is TGTGCCAGCAGCACAGGGGTACGTTCACCCCTCCACTTT.